This T cell receptor beta chain was recorded in a study of T-cell memory formation after mild COVID-19. This clonotype was picked up a small number of times. No antigen is known for it. Constant-segment primers were used for 5'RACE, and the resulting TCR alpha and TCR beta cDNA libraries carried sample barcodes and UMIs. TCRdb re-called the 5' RACE reads with MiXCR, one entry per CDR3 protein. In the table there are 200,000 to 250,000 distinct CDR3 sequences, approximately 30% of which are singletons. The study, taken as a whole, reports: CD4+ contracting clones were found mainly in CM and EM, and CD8+ ones in EMRA.

The receptor comes from an adult woman who had mild COVID-19 (a few samples of this study predate the infection). Cell type and time point are not known. Input material: PBMCs or a T cell subset sorted from them (not recorded which).

CDR3 nucleotides: TGTGCCTGGAGTCAACTAGCGGCATATGAGCAGTTCTTC. Protein sequence: CAWSQLAAYEQFF. The chain combines TRBV30 with TRBJ2-1, with 8 bases lining up with TRBD2. Germline V gene data show CDR1 as GTSNPN and CDR2 as SVGIG (reference sequence). V dropped 2 bases and J dropped 8; count of bases not matched to a gene: 5. There are 13 residues in the CDR3.